This T cell receptor beta chain was obtained from a study of CD8 T cells in ankylosing spondylitis. This clonotype has more than one count but fewer than ten. Its antigen is currently unknown. With molecular barcodes, quantitative 5'-RACE was used to make the TCR beta libraries. TCRdb redid the calling of the 5' RACE reads with MiXCR, one entry per CDR3 protein. Of almost 400,000 distinct CDR3 sequences in the sample, about 22% are singletons; the top ten hold around 16%. Whole-study findings and limits: Disease-linked clones were reportedly significantly enriched in matched ankylosing spondylitis synovial fluid. Disease-linked clones, CD8+, were relatively rare in peripheral blood. In ankylosing spondylitis blood, a motif of roughly 8 highly homologous TCR beta variants appeared characteristic.

The sequenced material came from blood, either unsorted or a sorted T cell fraction (not recorded which). This clonotype originated in a male donor with ankylosing spondylitis.

Written as DNA, the CDR3 is TGTGCCAGCAGCCGCGCGACAGGGCTGAACACCGGGGAGCTGTTTTTT. As protein: CASSRATGLNTGELFF. J is TRBJ2-2 and V is TRBV9; 7 bases line up with TRBD1. With V trimmed by 4 bases and J by 1 base, 7 bases remained unmatched. There are 16 residues in the CDR3. Germline lookup yields CDR1 SGDLS and CDR2 YYNGEE.